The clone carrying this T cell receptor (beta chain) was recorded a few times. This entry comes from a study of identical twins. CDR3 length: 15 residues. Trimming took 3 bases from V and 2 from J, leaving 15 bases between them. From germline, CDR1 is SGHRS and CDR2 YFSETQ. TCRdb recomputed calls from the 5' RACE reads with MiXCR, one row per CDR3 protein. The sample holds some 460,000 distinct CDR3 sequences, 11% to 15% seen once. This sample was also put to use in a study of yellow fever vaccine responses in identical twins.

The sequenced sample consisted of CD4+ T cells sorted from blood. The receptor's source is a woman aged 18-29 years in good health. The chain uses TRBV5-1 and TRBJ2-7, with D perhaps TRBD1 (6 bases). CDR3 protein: CASSSSGAGTYEQYF. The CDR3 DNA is TGCGCCAGCAGCTCATCAGGGGCAGGAACCTACGAGCAGTACTTC.